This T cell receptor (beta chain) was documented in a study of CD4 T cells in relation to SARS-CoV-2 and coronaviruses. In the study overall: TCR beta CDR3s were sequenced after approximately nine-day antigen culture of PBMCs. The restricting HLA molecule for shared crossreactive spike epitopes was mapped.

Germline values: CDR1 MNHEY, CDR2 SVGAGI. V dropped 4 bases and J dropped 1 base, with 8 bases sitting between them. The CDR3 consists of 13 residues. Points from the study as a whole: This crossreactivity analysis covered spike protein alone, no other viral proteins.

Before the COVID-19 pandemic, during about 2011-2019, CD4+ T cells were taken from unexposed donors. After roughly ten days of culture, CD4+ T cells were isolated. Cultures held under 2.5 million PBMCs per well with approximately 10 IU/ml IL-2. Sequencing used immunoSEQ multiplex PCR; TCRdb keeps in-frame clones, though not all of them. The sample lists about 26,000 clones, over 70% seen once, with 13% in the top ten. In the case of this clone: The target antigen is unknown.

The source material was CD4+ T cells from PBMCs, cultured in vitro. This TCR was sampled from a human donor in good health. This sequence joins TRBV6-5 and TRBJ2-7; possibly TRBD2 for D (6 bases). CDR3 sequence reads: CASSSEGSYEQYF. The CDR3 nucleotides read TGTGCCAGCAGTTCGGAGGGTTCCTACGAGCAGTACTTC.